These 4 T cell receptor beta chains originate from one sample sequenced in a study of blood T cell repertoires in COVID-19. Sequenced by immunoSEQ multiplex PCR; TCRdb stores in-frame clones only, minus some. The sample has some 150,000 clones; 80% to 90% are singletons. Source material: peripheral blood. These receptors were obtained from a human donor with acute or convalescent COVID-19. The donor label of this sample is uncertain.

The gene calls are TRBV5-1 and TRBJ1-5, with D possibly TRBD1 on 5 matching bases. This CDR3 has 15 residues. Trimming removed 0 bases from V and 1 base from J, with 8 bases in between. The germline gives CDR1 SGHRS, CDR2 YFSETQ. CDR3 protein: CASSLEGNSNQPQHF. The CDR3 DNA follows: TGCGCCAGCAGCTTGGAGGGGAACAGCAATCAGCCCCAGCATTTT.

V usage is TRBV7-3 and J usage is TRBJ1-1; 9 bases agree with TRBD1. There are 18 residues in the CDR3. Germline CDR1 SGHTA, CDR2 FQGTGA. The J segment lost 0 bases and the V segment lost 5 bases, leaving 13 bases of the junction unmatched. The CDR3 protein is CASSPVGQGFMMNTEAFF. The DNA of the CDR3 is TGTGCCAGCAGCCCAGTGGGACAGGGATTCATGATGAACACTGAAGCTTTCTTT.

The chain is built from TRBV25-1 and TRBJ1-2; 8 bases are a match to TRBD1. This CDR3 comprises 16 residues. J was trimmed by 8 bases and V by 2 bases; bases with no gene match: 13. In germline, CDR1 is MGHDK, CDR2 SYGVNS. The CDR3, as DNA: TGTGCCAGCAGTGAACCAGGGGGCAGTTTGGTTTACGGCTACACCTTC. It translates to CASSEPGGSLVYGYTF.

V is TRBV6-5 and J is TRBJ1-1; tentative D call: TRBD1 (5 bases). The V and J ends lost 6 bases and 3 bases respectively, with 11 bases between them. Germline V lookup: CDR1 MNHEY, CDR2 SVGAGI. The CDR3 sequence is 13 residues long. The CDR3 is CASRKQVYTEAFF. CDR3 bases: TGTGCCAGCAGGAAACAGGTGTACACTGAAGCTTTCTTT.